This TCR beta chain comes out of a study of shared clonotypes between healthy human individuals. This clone was counted only a few times. Germline lookup yields CDR1 KGHSH and CDR2 LQKENI. The V end lost 3 bases, the J end lost 6 bases, and 8 bases lay between the germline ends. The CDR3 loop spans 12 amino acids. TCRdb keeps only in-frame clones here, not all; method: immunoSEQ multiplex PCR. The sample yields nearly 500,000 clones, around 80% seen once. The study enrolled healthy HIV-negative adults without recent acute infections or vaccinations as donors. Tens of millions of PBMCs were counted before genomic DNA extraction.

The source of this sequence is a woman aged 40 to 50 in good health. Some clones in this sample may be carry-over from other donors' samples. The sequenced sample was PBMCs. The chain couples TRBV18 to TRBJ1-2; D perhaps matches TRBD1 (5 bases). DNA for the CDR3: TGTGCCAGCTCACCGGGAGGGGATGGCTACACCTTC. Protein product: CASSPGGDGYTF.